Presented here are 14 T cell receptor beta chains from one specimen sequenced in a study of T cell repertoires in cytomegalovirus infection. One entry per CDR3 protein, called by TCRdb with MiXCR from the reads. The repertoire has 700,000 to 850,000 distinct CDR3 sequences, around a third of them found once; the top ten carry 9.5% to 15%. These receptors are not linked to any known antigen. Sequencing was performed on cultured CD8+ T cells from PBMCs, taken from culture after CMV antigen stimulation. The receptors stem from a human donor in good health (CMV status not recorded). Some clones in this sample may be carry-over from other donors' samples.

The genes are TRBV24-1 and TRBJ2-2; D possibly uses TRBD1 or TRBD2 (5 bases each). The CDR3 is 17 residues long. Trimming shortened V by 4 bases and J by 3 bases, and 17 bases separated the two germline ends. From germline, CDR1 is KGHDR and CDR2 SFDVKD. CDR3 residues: CATSDLGTPDHTGELFF. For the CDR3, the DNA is TGTGCCACCAGTGACCTGGGGACCCCGGACCACACCGGGGAGCTGTTTTTT.

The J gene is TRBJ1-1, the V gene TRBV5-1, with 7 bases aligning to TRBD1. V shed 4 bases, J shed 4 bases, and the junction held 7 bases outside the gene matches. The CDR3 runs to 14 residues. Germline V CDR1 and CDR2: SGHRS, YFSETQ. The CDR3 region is CASSVGRGPTEAFF. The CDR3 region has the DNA TGCGCCAGCAGCGTCGGGAGGGGGCCCACTGAAGCTTTCTTT.

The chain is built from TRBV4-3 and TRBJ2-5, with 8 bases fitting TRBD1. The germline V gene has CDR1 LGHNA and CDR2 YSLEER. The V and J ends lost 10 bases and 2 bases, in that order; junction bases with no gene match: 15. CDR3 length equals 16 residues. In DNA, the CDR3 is TGCGCCAACGGTTTACGAGACAGGGGTTTTCAAGAGACCCAGTACTTC. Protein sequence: CANGLRDRGFQETQYF.

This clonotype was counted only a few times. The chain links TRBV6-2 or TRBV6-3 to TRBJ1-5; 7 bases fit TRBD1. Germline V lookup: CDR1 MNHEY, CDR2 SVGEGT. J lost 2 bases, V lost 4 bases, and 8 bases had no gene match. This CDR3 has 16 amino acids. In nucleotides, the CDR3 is TGTGCCAGCAGTTTCGACAGGGATGGGGGCAATCAGCCCCAGCATTTT. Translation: CASSFDRDGGNQPQHF.

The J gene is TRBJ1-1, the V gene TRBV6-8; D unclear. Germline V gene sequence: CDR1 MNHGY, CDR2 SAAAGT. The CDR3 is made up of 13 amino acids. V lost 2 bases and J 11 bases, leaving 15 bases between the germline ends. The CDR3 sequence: CASSYRAPDRAFF. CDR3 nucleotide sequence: TGTGCCAGCAGTTACAGGGCACCTGATCGGGCTTTCTTT.

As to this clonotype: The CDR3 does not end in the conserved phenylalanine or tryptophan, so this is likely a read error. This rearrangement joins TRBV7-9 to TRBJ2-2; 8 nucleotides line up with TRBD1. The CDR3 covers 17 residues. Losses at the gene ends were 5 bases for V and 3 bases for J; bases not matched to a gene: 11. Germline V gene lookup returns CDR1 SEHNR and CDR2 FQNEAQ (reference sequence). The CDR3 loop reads CASSPARQGMDTGELFL. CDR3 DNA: TGTGCCAGCAGCCCAGCCAGACAGGGGATGGACACCGGGGAGCTGTTTCTT.

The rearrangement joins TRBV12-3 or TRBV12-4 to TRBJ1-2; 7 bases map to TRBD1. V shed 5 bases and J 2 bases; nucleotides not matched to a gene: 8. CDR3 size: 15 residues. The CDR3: CASSLGGQYNYGYTF. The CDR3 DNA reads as TGTGCCAGCAGTCTGGGGGGACAGTACAACTATGGCTACACCTTC.

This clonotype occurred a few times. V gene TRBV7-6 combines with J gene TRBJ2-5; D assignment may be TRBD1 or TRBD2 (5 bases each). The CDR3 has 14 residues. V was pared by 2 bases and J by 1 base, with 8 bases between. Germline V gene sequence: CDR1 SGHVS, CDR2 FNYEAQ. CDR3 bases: TGTGCCAGCAGCTTATTCGGGGCCCAAGAGACCCAGTACTTC. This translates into CASSLFGAQETQYF.

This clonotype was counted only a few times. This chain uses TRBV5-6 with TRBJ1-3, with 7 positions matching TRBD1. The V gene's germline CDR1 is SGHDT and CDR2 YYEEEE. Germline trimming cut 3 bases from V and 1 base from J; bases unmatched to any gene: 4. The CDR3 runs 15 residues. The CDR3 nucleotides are TGTGCCAGCAGCTCCCAACAGGGGTCTGGAAACACCATATATTTT. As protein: CASSSQQGSGNTIYF.

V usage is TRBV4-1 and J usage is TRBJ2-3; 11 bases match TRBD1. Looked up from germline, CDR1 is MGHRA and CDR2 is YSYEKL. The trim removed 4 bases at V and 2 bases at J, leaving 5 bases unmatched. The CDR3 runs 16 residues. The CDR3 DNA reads TGCGCCAGCAGCCCCCGGACAGGGGGCCTCACAGATACGCAGTATTTT. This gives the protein CASSPRTGGLTDTQYF.

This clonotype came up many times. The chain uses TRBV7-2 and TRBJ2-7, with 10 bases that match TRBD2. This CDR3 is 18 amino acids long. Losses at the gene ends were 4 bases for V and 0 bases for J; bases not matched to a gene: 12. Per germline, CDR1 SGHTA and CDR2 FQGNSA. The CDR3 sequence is CASSSGGLAGEVSYEQYF. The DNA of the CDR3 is TGTGCCAGCAGCTCGGGGGGCCTAGCGGGGGAAGTCTCCTACGAGCAGTACTTC.

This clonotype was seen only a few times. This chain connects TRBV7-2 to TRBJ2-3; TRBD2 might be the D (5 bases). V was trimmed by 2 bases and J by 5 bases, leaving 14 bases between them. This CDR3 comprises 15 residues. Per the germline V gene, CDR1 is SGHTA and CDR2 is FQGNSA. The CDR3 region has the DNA TGTGCCAGCAGCTTACGGGATTTGTTTCGAGATACGCAGTATTTT. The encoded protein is CASSLRDLFRDTQYF. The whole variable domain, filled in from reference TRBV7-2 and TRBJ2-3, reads GAGVSQSPSNKVTEKGKDVELRCDPISGHTALYWYRQSLGQGLEFLIYFQGNSAPDKSGLPSDRFSAERTGGSVSTLTIQRTQQEDSAVYLCASSLRDLFRDTQYFGPGTRLTVL.

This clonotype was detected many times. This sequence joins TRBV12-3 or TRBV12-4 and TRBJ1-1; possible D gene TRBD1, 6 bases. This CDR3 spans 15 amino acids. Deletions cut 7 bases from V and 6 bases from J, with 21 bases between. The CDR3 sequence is CASTKDGGLRAEAFF. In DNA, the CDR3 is TGTGCCAGCACCAAGGATGGGGGGCTGAGAGCTGAAGCTTTCTTT.

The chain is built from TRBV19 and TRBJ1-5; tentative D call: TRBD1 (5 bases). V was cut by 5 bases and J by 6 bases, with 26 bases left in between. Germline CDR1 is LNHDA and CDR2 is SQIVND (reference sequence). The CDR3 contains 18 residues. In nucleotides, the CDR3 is TGTGCCAGTAGTCCCATAGGGCAGGGACGAAGCGATCTTCAGCCCCAGCATTTT. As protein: CASSPIGQGRSDLQPQHF.